What follows is one T cell receptor (beta chain) and its context. The antigen is unknown. The sample's time point: week 11, during vaccination. In the vaccine, a single dose held 300 ug of the mutant IDH1 20-mer peptide, along with topical imiquimod. The ends lost 8 bases at V and 7 bases at J; junction bases unmatched: 5. The CDR3 sequence is 13 residues long. Per the germline V gene, CDR1 is MNHNS and CDR2 is SASEGT. The sample comes from a study of a mutant IDH1 vaccine in newly diagnosed glioma. Sequencing used immunoSEQ multiplex PCR; TCRdb keeps in-frame clones, though not all of them. The top ten clones hold 1.5% to 2.5% of a sample with around 62,000 clones, 75% to 90% of them seen once.

The chain employs TRBV6-1 and TRBJ2-2; 9 bases map to TRBD1. The TCR originated in a man in his forties with glioma. The sequenced sample was PBMCs, obtained from a glioma patient whose treatment included an IDH1 peptide vaccine. This CDR3 is CASVQGAGGELFF. The CDR3 bases are TGTGCCAGCGTACAGGGGGCAGGCGGGGAGCTGTTTTTT.